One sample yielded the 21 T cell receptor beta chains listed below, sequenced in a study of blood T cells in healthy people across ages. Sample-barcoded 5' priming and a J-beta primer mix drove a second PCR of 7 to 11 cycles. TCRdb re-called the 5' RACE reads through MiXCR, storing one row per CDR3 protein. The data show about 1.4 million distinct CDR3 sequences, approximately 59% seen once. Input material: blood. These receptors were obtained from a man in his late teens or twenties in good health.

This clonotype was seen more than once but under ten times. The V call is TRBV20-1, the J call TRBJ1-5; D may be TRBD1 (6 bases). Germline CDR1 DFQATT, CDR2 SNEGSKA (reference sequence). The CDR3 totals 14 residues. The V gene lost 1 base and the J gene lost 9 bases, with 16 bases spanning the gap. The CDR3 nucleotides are TGCAGTGCTAGAGGGGAACAGGGCCGGGGGCCCCAGCATTTT. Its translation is CSARGEQGRGPQHF.

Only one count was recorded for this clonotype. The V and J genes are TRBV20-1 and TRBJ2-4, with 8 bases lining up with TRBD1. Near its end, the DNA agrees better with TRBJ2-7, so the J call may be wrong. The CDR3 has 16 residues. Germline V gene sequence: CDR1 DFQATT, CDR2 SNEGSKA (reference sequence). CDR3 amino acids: CSAADRATPISYEQYF. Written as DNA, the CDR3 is TGCAGTGCTGCGGACAGGGCTACCCCCATAAGCTACGAGCAGTACTTC.

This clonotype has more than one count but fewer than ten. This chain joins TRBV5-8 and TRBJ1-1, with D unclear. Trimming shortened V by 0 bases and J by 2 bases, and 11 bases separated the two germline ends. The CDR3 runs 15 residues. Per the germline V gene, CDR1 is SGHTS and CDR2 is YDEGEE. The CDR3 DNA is TGTGCCAGCAGCTTGGCAGCCAGACCAAACACTGAAGCTTTCTTT. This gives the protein CASSLAARPNTEAFF.

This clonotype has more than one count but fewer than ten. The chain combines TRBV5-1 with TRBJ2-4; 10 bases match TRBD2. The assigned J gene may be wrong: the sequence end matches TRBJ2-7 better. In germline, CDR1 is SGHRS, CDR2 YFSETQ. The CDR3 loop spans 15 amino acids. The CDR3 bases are TGCGCCAGCAGCACGACTAGCGGGTTGGTAAGCGAGCAGTACTTC. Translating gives CASSTTSGLVSEQYF.

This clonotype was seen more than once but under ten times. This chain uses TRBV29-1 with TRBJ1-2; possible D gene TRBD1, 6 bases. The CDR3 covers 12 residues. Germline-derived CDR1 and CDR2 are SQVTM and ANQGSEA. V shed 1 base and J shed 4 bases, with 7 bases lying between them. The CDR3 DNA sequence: TGCAGCGTTGAAGGGACAGTCTATGGCTACACCTTC. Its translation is CSVEGTVYGYTF.

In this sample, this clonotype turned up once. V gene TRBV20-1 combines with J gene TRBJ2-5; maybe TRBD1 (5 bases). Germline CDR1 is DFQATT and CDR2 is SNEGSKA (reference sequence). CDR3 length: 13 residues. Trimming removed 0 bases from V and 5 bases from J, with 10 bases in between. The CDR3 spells CSAREGPWETQYF. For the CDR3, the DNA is TGCAGTGCTAGAGAGGGGCCCTGGGAGACCCAGTACTTC.

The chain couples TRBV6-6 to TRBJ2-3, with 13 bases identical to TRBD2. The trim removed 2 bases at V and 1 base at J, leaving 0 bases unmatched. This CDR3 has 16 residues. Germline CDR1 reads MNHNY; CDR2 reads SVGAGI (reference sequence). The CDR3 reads CASSYGLAGGTDTQYF. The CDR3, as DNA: TGTGCCAGCAGTTACGGACTAGCGGGGGGCACAGATACGCAGTATTTT.

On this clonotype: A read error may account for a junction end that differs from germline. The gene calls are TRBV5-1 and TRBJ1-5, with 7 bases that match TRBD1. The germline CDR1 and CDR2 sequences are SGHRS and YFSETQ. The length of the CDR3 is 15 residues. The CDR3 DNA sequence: TGCGCCAGCAGCTTGGGGCAGGGGGGCAATCGGCCCCAGCATTTT. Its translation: CASSLGQGGNRPQHF. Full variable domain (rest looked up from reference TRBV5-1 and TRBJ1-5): KAGVTQTPRYLIKTRGQQVTLSCSPISGHRSVSWYQQTPGQGLQFLFEYFSETQRNKGNFPGRFSGRQFSNSRSEMNVSTLELGDSALYLCASSLGQGGNRPQHFGDGTRLSIL.

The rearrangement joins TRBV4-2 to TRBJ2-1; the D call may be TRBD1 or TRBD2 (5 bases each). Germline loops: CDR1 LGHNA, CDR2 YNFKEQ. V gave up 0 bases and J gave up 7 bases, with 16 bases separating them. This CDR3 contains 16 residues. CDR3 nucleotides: TGTGCCAGCAGCCAAGATGGGTTGGGGGATCGTAATGAGCAGTTCTTC. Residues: CASSQDGLGDRNEQFF.

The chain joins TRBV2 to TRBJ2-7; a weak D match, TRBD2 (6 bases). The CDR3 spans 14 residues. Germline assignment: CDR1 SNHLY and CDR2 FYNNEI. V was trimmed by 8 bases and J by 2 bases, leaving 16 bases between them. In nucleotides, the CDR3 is TGTGCCAGCTTAAAGGATAGCGGTGCCTACGAGCAGTACTTC. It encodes CASLKDSGAYEQYF.

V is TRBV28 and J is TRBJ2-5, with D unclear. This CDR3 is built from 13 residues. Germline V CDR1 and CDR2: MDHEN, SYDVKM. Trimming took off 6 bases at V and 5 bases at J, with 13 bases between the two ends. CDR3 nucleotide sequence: TGTGCCAGCAGCGTGGTGTCGAGGGAGACCCAGTACTTC. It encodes CASSVVSRETQYF.

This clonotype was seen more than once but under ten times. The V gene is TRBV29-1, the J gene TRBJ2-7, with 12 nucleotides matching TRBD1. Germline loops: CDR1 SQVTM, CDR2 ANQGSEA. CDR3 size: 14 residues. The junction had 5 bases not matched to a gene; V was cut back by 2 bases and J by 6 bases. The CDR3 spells CSVEWGQGAGEQYF. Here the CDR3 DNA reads TGCAGCGTTGAATGGGGACAGGGGGCAGGCGAGCAGTACTTC.

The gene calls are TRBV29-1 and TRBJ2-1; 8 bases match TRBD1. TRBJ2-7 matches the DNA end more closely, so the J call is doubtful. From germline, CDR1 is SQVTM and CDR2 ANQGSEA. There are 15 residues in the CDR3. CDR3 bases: TGCAGCGGGAGGCCGGGACAGGTATTAGACAATGAGCAGTACTTC. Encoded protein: CSGRPGQVLDNEQYF.

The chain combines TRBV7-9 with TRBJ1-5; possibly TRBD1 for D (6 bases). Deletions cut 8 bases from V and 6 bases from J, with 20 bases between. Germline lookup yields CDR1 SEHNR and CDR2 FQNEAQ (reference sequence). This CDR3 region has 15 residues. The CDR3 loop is CASEDTGGDSQPQHF. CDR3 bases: TGTGCCAGCGAAGACACGGGGGGCGATTCTCAGCCCCAGCATTTT.

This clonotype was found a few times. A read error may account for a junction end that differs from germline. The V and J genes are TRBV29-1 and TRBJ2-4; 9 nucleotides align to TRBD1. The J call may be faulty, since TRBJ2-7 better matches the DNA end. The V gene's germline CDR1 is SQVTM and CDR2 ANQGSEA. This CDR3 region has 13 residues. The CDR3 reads CSGRDRVSFEQYF. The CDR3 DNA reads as TGCAGCGGCCGGGACAGGGTATCCTTCGAGCAGTACTTC.

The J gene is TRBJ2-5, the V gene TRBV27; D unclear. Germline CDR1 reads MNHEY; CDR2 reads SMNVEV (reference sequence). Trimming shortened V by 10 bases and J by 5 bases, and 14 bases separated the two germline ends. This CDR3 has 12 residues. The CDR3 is CATGRGWETQYF. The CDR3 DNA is TGTGCCACCGGACGTGGGTGGGAGACCCAGTACTTC.

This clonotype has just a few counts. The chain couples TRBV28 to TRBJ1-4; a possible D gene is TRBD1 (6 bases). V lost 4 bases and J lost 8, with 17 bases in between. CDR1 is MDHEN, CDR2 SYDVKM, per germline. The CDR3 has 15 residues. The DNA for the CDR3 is TGTGCCAGCAGTTCCACCGGGCCGGGGGCGGAAAAACTGTTTTTT. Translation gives CASSSTGPGAEKLFF.

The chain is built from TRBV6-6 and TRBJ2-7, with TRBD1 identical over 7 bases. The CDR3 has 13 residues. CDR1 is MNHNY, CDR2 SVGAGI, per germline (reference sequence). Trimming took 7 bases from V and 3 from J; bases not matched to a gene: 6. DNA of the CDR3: TGTGCCAGCACCTTGGACAGGAACTACGAGCAGTACTTC. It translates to CASTLDRNYEQYF.

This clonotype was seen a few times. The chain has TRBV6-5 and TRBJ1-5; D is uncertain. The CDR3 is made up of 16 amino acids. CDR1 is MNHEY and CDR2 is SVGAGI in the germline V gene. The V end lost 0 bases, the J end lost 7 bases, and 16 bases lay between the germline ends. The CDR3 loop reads CASSYSADPRKQPQHF. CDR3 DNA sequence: TGTGCCAGCAGTTACTCTGCGGACCCGAGGAAGCAGCCCCAGCATTTT.

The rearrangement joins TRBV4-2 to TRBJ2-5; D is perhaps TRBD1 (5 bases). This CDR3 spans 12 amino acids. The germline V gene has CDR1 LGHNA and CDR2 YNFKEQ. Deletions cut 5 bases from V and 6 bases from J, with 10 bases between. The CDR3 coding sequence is TGTGCCAGCAGCTGGGGCCGGCAGACCCAGTACTTC. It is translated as CASSWGRQTQYF.

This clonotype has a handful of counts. CDR3 region: CASSLETVNEQFF. CDR3 nucleotide sequence: TGTGCCAGCAGCTTAGAAACCGTTAATGAGCAGTTCTTC. This chain links TRBV7-9 with TRBJ2-1, with D unclear. The CDR3 loop spans 13 amino acids. V gave up 1 base and J gave up 7 bases, with 8 bases separating them. Germline V gene lookup returns CDR1 SEHNR and CDR2 FQNEAQ (reference sequence).